This entry describes one TCR beta chain. Its recognized antigen is unknown. Qualities for individual bases were not recorded, and no much larger clone is one base off. This entry comes from a study of cytomegalovirus exposure and HLA in healthy donors (dated by TCRdb to 2015 to 2018). Notes on the research overall: The 500 to 800 repertoires of the first cohort and the 120 or so validation repertoires were produced on the same platform, according to a later analysis. The study aimed to test whether cataloging public T cell receptors could reveal signatures of past pathogen exposure. Along with the roughly 710-subject first cohort, a separate validation cohort of around 110 different subjects was used. The study combined high-throughput TCR immunosequencing, statistical association of individual TCRs with disease status, and machine learning to predict cytomegalovirus infection status. What the study reported, not specific to this receptor: A later analysis lacked HLA typing for the validation cohort, so it scored co-occurrence in that cohort across all 120 or so repertoires. While some public TCRs were present in many individuals, most TCR sequences turned up only very rarely across donors. Of the cluster scores, approximately 95% were above 0 in a later analysis, which found that TCRs clustered in the first cohort also tended to co-occur in the 120 or so validation repertoires. A total of 150 to 200 TCR beta chains were listed by the study as associated with cytomegalovirus. In vitro tests confirmed that a few of the cytomegalovirus-associated TCR beta chains recognize cytomegalovirus antigens. Cytomegalovirus status was reported to be diagnosed by the classifier with high specificity and sensitivity in both the original and validation cohorts. The authors suggested that the approach could potentially be extended to other disease states and immunological phenotypes.

The CDR3 runs 16 amino acids, cysteine and phenylalanine included. Only the CDR3 region is kept as DNA, spanning 48 bases read in frame from base 1. A distance of 11 bases separates the germline ends of V and J, which lose 0 bases and 0 bases respectively. The germline V gene yields MRHNA for CDR1 and SNTAGT for CDR2. Donors formed part of the validation cohort, which comprised 120 subjects and was distinct from the first cohort of 690 or so subjects. Libraries were prepared through the immunoSEQ multiplex PCR assay. On the study's bioinformatics: To diagnose cytomegalovirus status from the catalog of TCR beta chain sequences, a statistical classification framework was built. Here the immuneACCESS table is served through TCRdb, limited to in-frame sequences with V and J called. Missing clones are a known gap in these copies; in checked studies unresolved V genes cover under half, and the rest lacks a known reason. V, J and clone size derive from that table, while D and trimming were established from the DNA sequence. This sample comprises approximately 280,000 clones, 88% of them detected only once. Together, the top ten hold approximately 0.94% of the sample.

The V and J segments used are TRBV6-4 and TRBJ2-5; the D gene is possibly TRBD2, with 7 bases matching. Sample: PBMCs. The receptor was derived from a woman aged 18-35 years in good health and CMV-seronegative. The DNA sequence is given as TGTGCCAGCAGTGACTCAGGGGGAGGGCACCAAGAGACCCAGTACTTC. This translates into CASSDSGGGHQETQYF.